This TCR beta chain derives from a study of patients and donors after allogeneic stem cell transplantation. The V gene lost 5 bases and the J gene lost 5 bases, with 18 bases spanning the gap. CDR1 ENHRY and CDR2 SYGVKD come from the germline V gene. The length of the CDR3 is 16 residues. One entry per CDR3 protein, called by TCRdb with MiXCR from the RT-PCR reads. The data show about 160,000 distinct CDR3 sequences, 20% to 25% seen once. This clonotype occurred a few times. This TCR came from a human donor who was either an allogeneic HSCT recipient or a stem cell or donor lymphocyte infusion donor (not recorded which). It is not recorded whose cells these are; they may come from a transplant donor. The gene calls are TRBV10-3 and TRBJ1-4, with D tentatively TRBD1 (6 bases). The sequenced sample consisted of blood, either unsorted or a sorted T cell fraction (not recorded which). DNA of the CDR3: TGTGCCATCAGTCACCCCCGCGGTGGGGGCAATGAAAAACTGTTTTTT. Its protein is CAISHPRGGGNEKLFF.